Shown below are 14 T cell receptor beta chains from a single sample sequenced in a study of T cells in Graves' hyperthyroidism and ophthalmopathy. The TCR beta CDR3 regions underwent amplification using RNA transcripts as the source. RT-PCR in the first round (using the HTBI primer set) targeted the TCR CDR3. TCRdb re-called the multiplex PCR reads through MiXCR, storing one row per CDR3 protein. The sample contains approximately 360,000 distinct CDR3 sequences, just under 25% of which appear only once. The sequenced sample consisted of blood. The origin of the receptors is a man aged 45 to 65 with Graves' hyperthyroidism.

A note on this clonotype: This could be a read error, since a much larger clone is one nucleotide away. The CDR3 DNA sequence: TGTGTCAGCTCACCACCGGAGAATGAGCAGTTCTTC. This sequence encodes CVSSPPENEQFF. The chain has TRBV18 and TRBJ2-1; D is uncertain. The CDR3 runs 12 residues. Germline V gene sequence: CDR1 KGHSH, CDR2 LQKENI.

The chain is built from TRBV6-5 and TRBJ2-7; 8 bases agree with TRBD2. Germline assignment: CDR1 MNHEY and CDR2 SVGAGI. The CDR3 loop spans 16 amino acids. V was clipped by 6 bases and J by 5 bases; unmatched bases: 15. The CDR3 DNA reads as TGTGCCAGCAGCTATATGCCCTCAAGCGGGAGCAACGAGCAGTACTTC. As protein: CASSYMPSSGSNEQYF.

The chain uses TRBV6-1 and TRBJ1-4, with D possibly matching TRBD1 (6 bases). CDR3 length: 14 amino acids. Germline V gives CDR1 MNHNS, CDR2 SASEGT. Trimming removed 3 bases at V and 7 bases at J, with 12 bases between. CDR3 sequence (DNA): TGTGCCAGCAGTGACAGGGGAGTAGGTGAAAAACTGTTTTTT. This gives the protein CASSDRGVGEKLFF.

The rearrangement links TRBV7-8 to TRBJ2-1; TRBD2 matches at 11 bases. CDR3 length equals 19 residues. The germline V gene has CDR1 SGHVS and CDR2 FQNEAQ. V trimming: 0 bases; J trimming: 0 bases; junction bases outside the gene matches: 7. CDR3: CASSLAAIAGGNSYNEQFF. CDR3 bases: TGTGCCAGCAGCTTAGCTGCCATAGCGGGAGGGAACTCCTACAATGAGCAGTTCTTC.

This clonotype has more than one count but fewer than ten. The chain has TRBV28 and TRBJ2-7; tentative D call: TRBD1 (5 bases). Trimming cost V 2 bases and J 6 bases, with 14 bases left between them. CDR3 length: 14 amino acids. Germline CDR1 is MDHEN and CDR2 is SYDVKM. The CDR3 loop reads CASSLRQGRVEQYF. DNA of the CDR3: TGTGCCAGCAGTTTAAGGCAGGGAAGAGTCGAGCAGTACTTC. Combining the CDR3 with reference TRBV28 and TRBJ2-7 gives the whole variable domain DVKVTQSSRYLVKRTGEKVFLECVQDMDHENMFWYRQDPGLGLRLIYFSYDVKMKEKGDIPEGYSVSREKKERFSLILESASTNQTSMYLCASSLRQGRVEQYFGPGTRLTVT.

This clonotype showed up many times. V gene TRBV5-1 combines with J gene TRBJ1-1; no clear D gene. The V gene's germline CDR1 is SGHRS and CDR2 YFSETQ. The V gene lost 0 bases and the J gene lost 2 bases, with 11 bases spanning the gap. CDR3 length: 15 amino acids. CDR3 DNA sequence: TGCGCCAGCAGCTTGGGAGGGAACCTCAACACTGAAGCTTTCTTT. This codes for CASSLGGNLNTEAFF.

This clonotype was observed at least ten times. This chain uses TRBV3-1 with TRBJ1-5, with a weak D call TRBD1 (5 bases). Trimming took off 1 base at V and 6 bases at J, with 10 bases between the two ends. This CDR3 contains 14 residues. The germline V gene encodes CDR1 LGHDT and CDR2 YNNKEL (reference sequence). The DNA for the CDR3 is TGTGCCAGCAGCCAAGCCAGGGCCGGTCAGCCCCAGCATTTT. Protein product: CASSQARAGQPQHF.

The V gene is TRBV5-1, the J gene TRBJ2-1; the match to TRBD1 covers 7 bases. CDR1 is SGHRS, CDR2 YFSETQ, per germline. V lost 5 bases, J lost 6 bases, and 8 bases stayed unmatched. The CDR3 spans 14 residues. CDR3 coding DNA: TGCGCCAGCAGTCCCGGGACAGTTAGCAATGAGCAGTTCTTC. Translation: CASSPGTVSNEQFF. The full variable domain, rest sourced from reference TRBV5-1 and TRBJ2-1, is KAGVTQTPRYLIKTRGQQVTLSCSPISGHRSVSWYQQTPGQGLQFLFEYFSETQRNKGNFPGRFSGRQFSNSRSEMNVSTLELGDSALYLCASSPGTVSNEQFFGPGTRLTVL.

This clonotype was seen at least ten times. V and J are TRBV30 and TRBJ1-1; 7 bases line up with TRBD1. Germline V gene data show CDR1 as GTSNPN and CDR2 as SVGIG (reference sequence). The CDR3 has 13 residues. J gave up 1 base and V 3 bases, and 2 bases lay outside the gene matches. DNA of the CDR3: TGTGCCTGGAGACAGGGGTCGAACACTGAAGCTTTCTTT. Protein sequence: CAWRQGSNTEAFF.

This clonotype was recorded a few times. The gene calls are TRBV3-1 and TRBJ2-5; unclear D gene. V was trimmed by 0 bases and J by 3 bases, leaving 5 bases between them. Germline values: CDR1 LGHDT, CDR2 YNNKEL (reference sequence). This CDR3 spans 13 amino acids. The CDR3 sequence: CASSQESEETQYF. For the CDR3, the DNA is TGTGCCAGCAGCCAAGAAAGTGAAGAGACCCAGTACTTC.

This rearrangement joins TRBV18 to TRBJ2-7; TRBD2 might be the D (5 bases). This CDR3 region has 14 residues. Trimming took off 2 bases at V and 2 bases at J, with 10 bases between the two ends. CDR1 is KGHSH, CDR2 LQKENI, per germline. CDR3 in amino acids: CASSPDYTTYEQYF. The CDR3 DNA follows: TGTGCCAGCTCACCAGACTATACAACCTACGAGCAGTACTTC.

CDR3 loop: CASSYLTGGNQPQHF. CDR3 DNA sequence: TGTGCCAGCAGTTACCTGACAGGGGGCAATCAGCCCCAGCATTTT. The chain is built from TRBV6-5 and TRBJ1-5, with 8 bases that match TRBD1. The CDR3 is made up of 15 amino acids. V was pared by 2 bases and J by 2 bases, with 2 bases of the junction left unmatched. Germline V gives CDR1 MNHEY, CDR2 SVGAGI.

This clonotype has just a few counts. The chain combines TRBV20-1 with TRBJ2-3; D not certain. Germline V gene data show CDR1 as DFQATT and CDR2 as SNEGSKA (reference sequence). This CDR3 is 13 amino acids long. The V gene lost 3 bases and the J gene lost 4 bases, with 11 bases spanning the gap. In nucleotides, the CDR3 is TGCAGTGCTAGCTCTCCCGGTGCAGATACGCAGTATTTT. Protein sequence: CSASSPGADTQYF.

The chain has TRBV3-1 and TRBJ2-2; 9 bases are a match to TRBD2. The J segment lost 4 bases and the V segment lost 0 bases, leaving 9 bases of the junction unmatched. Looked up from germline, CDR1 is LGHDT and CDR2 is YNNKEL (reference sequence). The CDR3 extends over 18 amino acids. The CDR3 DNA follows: TGTGCCAGCAGCCAAGAATTAATAGCGGGAGTGGGCACCGGGGAGCTGTTTTTT. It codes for CASSQELIAGVGTGELFF.